Listed here are 10 T cell receptor beta chains from one sample, sequenced in a study of blood T cell repertoires in COVID-19. Sequenced by immunoSEQ multiplex PCR; TCRdb stores in-frame clones only, minus some. The table lists a few hundred thousand clones, around nine tenths of them singletons. Sequencing was performed on PBMCs or T cells enriched from blood (not recorded which). The receptors here all came from a woman aged 18 to 35 who had been exposed to COVID-19.

The gene calls are TRBV7-3 and TRBJ1-1, with a possible D match to TRBD1 (5 bases). Trimming took 2 bases from V and 3 from J, leaving 13 bases between them. The CDR3 is made up of 15 amino acids. Germline CDR1 SGHTA, CDR2 FQGTGA. The CDR3 DNA reads TGTGCCAGCAGCTTAGATGGGGGAGGGGACACTGAAGCTTTCTTT. Protein product: CASSLDGGGDTEAFF.

The chain links TRBV6-5 to TRBJ1-5, with 7 bases that match TRBD1. The CDR3 spans 15 residues. Germline values: CDR1 MNHEY, CDR2 SVGAGI. Trimming removed 7 bases from V and 4 bases from J; junction bases left unmatched: 10. CDR3 loop: CASTASAGGNQPQHF. Written as DNA, the CDR3 is TGTGCCAGCACTGCGTCGGCAGGGGGAAATCAGCCCCAGCATTTT.

The chain employs TRBV5-6 and TRBJ2-5, with a weak D call TRBD2 (5 bases). Germline CDR1 reads SGHDT; CDR2 reads YYEEEE. The length of the CDR3 is 15 residues. V lost 1 base and J 5 bases, leaving 15 bases between the germline ends. The CDR3 DNA reads as TGTGCCAGCAGCTTGAGGGTGGTTGGCGGGGAGACCCAGTACTTC. Translation gives CASSLRVVGGETQYF.

This chain joins TRBV15 and TRBJ2-1; D is perhaps TRBD2 (6 bases). The CDR3 extends over 16 amino acids. Germline CDR1 reads LNHNV; CDR2 reads YYDKDF (reference sequence). Trimming took 1 base from V and 3 from J, leaving 13 bases between them. Here the CDR3 DNA reads TGTGCCACCAGCAGAGCTCCGCGGGACTTCTACAATGAGCAGTTCTTC. This gives the protein CATSRAPRDFYNEQFF.

The rearrangement links TRBV14 to TRBJ2-1; 8 bases are a match to TRBD2. Germline CDR1 and CDR2: SGHDN and FVKESK. With 4 bases clipped from V and 2 bases from J, the junction kept 7 bases outside the gene matches. This CDR3 is 16 amino acids long. The CDR3 spells CASSRRAGVAYNEQFF. CDR3 bases: TGTGCCAGCAGCCGCCGAGCGGGAGTGGCCTACAATGAGCAGTTCTTC.

The J gene is TRBJ2-1, the V gene TRBV7-3; D is possibly TRBD2 (6 bases). CDR3 size: 17 residues. Germline V gives CDR1 SGHTA, CDR2 FQGTGA. V was clipped by 2 bases and J by 7 bases, with 21 bases between them. CDR3 sequence reads: CASSLGPHKGGGNEQFF. The CDR3 DNA sequence: TGTGCCAGCAGCTTAGGCCCCCACAAAGGCGGAGGGAATGAGCAGTTCTTC.

This sequence joins TRBV9 and TRBJ1-1; TRBD1 is a possible D gene (6 bases). This CDR3 comprises 14 residues. V lost 4 bases and J lost 4, with 14 bases in between. Germline V lookup: CDR1 SGDLS, CDR2 YYNGEE. CDR3 nucleotide sequence: TGTGCCAGCAGCCCAGGCGGGGGGGCCACTGAAGCTTTCTTT. It yields the protein CASSPGGGATEAFF.

The chain joins TRBV6-5 to TRBJ2-7; TRBD1 aligns across 8 bases. The CDR3 is 15 residues long. The germline CDR1 and CDR2 sequences are MNHEY and SVGAGI. Losses at the gene ends were 4 bases for V and 0 bases for J; bases not matched to a gene: 5. The CDR3 reads CASSSSGTGSYEQYF. As DNA, the CDR3 is TGTGCCAGCAGTTCGTCCGGGACAGGCTCCTACGAGCAGTACTTC.

The chain has TRBV5-6 and TRBJ2-7, with 11 nucleotides matching TRBD2. Germline V lookup: CDR1 SGHDT, CDR2 YYEEEE. CDR3 size: 14 residues. V lost 4 bases and J lost 3; bases outside the gene matches: 3. The CDR3: CASSIAGGYYEQYF. Here the CDR3 DNA reads TGTGCCAGCAGCATAGCGGGAGGGTACTACGAGCAGTACTTC.

The table lists this clone with a few counts. The chain links TRBV21-1 to TRBJ1-5; the table's D gene call, TRBD1, was not cross checked with the DNA. TRBV21-1 is assigned pseudogene status. The CDR3 is 22 amino acids. CDR3 residues: CASSKSIRTRGRCCLPRQPQHF. The CDR3 coding sequence is TGTGCCAGCAGCAAATCGATACGTACCAGGGGGCGGTGTTGTCTCCCGAGACAGCCCCAGCATTTT.